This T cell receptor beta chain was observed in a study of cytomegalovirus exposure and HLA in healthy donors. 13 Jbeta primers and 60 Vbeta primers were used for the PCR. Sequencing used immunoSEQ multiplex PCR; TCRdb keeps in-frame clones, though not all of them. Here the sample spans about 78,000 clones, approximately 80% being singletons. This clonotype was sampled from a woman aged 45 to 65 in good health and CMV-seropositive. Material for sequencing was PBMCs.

This CDR3 reads CASSLAIPADTQYF. CDR3 bases: TGTGCCAGCAGCTTAGCGATCCCGGCAGATACGCAGTATTTT. This chain joins TRBV7-9 and TRBJ2-3; D is ambiguous. The CDR3 spans 14 residues. CDR1 is SEHNR and CDR2 is FQNEAQ in the germline V gene (reference sequence). The V end was cut by 0 bases, the J end by 4 bases, with 8 bases between.